Listed below are T cell receptor beta chains from one sample, sequenced in a study of cytomegalovirus exposure and HLA in healthy donors. Measured with immunoSEQ multiplex PCR; TCRdb has only the in-frame clones, and not every one. The sample holds 90,000 to 120,000 clones, approximately 81% seen once. Sequenced sample: PBMCs. These receptors were collected from a young man in good health and CMV-seronegative. The conserved cysteine and the conserved F or W are not part of the CDR3 here. Fields, in order: V gene, J gene, D gene, CDR3 protein. A D gene is named only where the DNA matches it firmly.

v_gene: TRBV4-1; j_gene: TRBJ2-4; d_gene: TRBD2; CDR3aa: ASSQNSGGAKNIQY
v_gene: TRBV19; j_gene: TRBJ1-2; d_gene: TRBD1; CDR3aa: ATTGGADGYT
v_gene: TRBV6-1; j_gene: TRBJ1-5; d_gene: TRBD1; CDR3aa: ASSRTGGEGQPQH
v_gene: TRBV4-2; j_gene: TRBJ1-2; d_gene: TRBD1; CDR3aa: ASSQVADRGSYGYT
v_gene: TRBV7-8; j_gene: TRBJ1-1; d_gene: .; CDR3aa: ASSLVQGHTEAF
v_gene: TRBV4-2; j_gene: TRBJ2-7; d_gene: TRBD2; CDR3aa: ASSQASGGPYEQY
v_gene: TRBV9; j_gene: TRBJ2-7; d_gene: TRBD1; CDR3aa: ASSPTQGVSSEQY
v_gene: TRBV6-5; j_gene: TRBJ1-2; d_gene: TRBD1; CDR3aa: ASSYGGGHKGGYT
v_gene: TRBV4-1; j_gene: TRBJ2-3; d_gene: TRBD2; CDR3aa: ASRGLALDTQY
v_gene: TRBV15; j_gene: TRBJ2-2; d_gene: TRBD1; CDR3aa: ATSRRTGGLGELF
v_gene: TRBV30; j_gene: TRBJ1-5; d_gene: .; CDR3aa: AWSFAGTSQH
v_gene: TRBV5-6; j_gene: TRBJ2-1; d_gene: .; CDR3aa: ASSLAGNYNEQF
v_gene: TRBV28; j_gene: TRBJ1-5; d_gene: TRBD1; CDR3aa: ASSSPGQGYQPQH
v_gene: TRBV30; j_gene: TRBJ1-2; d_gene: .; CDR3aa: AWSVSGYGGYT
v_gene: TRBV19; j_gene: TRBJ1-2; d_gene: TRBD1; CDR3aa: ASIGDRDYGYT
v_gene: TRBV2; j_gene: TRBJ2-1; d_gene: .; CDR3aa: ASREDSEQF
v_gene: TRBV19; j_gene: TRBJ1-1; d_gene: .; CDR3aa: ATTRGPNTEAF
v_gene: TRBV11-2; j_gene: TRBJ1-2; d_gene: TRBD1; CDR3aa: ASSSGQGGGYT
v_gene: TRBV6-6; j_gene: TRBJ1-1; d_gene: .; CDR3aa: ASSSRGTEAF
v_gene: TRBV6-5; j_gene: TRBJ1-1; d_gene: TRBD1; CDR3aa: ASSKGQGITAF
v_gene: TRBV27; j_gene: TRBJ2-7; d_gene: TRBD1; CDR3aa: ASSGQGAVYEQY
v_gene: TRBV6-6; j_gene: TRBJ2-3; d_gene: TRBD2; CDR3aa: ASSLLAGQTDTQY
v_gene: TRBV4-1; j_gene: TRBJ2-1; d_gene: .; CDR3aa: ASRVAVSSYNEQF
v_gene: TRBV30; j_gene: TRBJ1-6; d_gene: TRBD1; CDR3aa: AWAPGDRDNSPLH
v_gene: TRBV9; j_gene: TRBJ2-2; d_gene: TRBD2; CDR3aa: ASSARRGLAGGRGTGELF
v_gene: TRBV4-2; j_gene: TRBJ2-5; d_gene: TRBD2; CDR3aa: ASSDEAGGGQETQY
v_gene: TRBV7-2; j_gene: TRBJ2-4; d_gene: .; CDR3aa: ASSPRGLAKNIQY
v_gene: TRBV13; j_gene: TRBJ1-1; d_gene: .; CDR3aa: ASSLGGTMNTEAF
v_gene: TRBV29-1; j_gene: TRBJ1-2; d_gene: .; CDR3aa: SVVEGSYGYT
v_gene: TRBV11-2; j_gene: TRBJ2-7; d_gene: .; CDR3aa: APSRGFLYEQY
v_gene: TRBV30; j_gene: TRBJ2-2; d_gene: .; CDR3aa: AWSPGSPGELF
v_gene: TRBV4-2; j_gene: TRBJ2-4; d_gene: .; CDR3aa: ASSQGQGFGNIQY
v_gene: TRBV7-8; j_gene: TRBJ2-7; d_gene: .; CDR3aa: ASSLEEGAREQY
v_gene: TRBV2; j_gene: TRBJ2-1; d_gene: .; CDR3aa: ASRGTSKAGGTEGEQF
v_gene: TRBV30; j_gene: TRBJ2-2; d_gene: TRBD1; CDR3aa: AWSRLQGTGELF
v_gene: TRBV6-1; j_gene: TRBJ1-1; d_gene: .; CDR3aa: ASDNSLTGEAF
v_gene: TRBV14; j_gene: TRBJ2-5; d_gene: TRBD2; CDR3aa: ASSRTSGKETQY
v_gene: TRBV10-3; j_gene: TRBJ1-5; d_gene: .; CDR3aa: AISENGQGNQPQH
v_gene: TRBV9; j_gene: TRBJ2-7; d_gene: .; CDR3aa: ASSAFETGRSHEQY
v_gene: TRBV4-2; j_gene: TRBJ2-7; d_gene: .; CDR3aa: ASSQDQSIGYEQY
v_gene: TRBV2; j_gene: TRBJ2-7; d_gene: TRBD2; CDR3aa: ASTTSGTTYEQY
v_gene: TRBV25-1; j_gene: TRBJ2-7; d_gene: TRBD1; CDR3aa: ASRSGTGTYEQY
v_gene: TRBV7-9; j_gene: TRBJ2-1; d_gene: .; CDR3aa: ASSHPGHNEQF
v_gene: TRBV13; j_gene: TRBJ2-2; d_gene: .; CDR3aa: ASSPGLSTGELF
v_gene: TRBV4-1; j_gene: TRBJ2-1; d_gene: TRBD2; CDR3aa: ASSRASGKASYNEQF
v_gene: TRBV27; j_gene: TRBJ1-4; d_gene: .; CDR3aa: ASSPQQYSEKLF